Presented here are 23 T cell receptor beta chains from one specimen sequenced in a study of blood T cell repertoires in COVID-19. The protocol was immunoSEQ multiplex PCR, while the TCRdb copy is restricted to in-frame clones and leaves out a portion. The sample contains fewer than 250,000 clones, more than 70% of which appear only once. Sequenced: peripheral blood. The receptors here all came from a woman aged 55-70 years with acute or convalescent COVID-19.

The V and J genes are TRBV6-5 and TRBJ2-2, with TRBD2 as a possible D gene (6 bases). The germline V gene encodes CDR1 MNHEY and CDR2 SVGAGI. The V end lost 6 bases, the J end lost 5 bases, and 13 bases lay between the germline ends. The CDR3 is 14 residues long. CDR3 sequence: CASRKTSYTGELFF. The CDR3 DNA reads as TGTGCCAGCAGGAAGACTAGTTATACCGGGGAGCTGTTTTTT.

This rearrangement joins TRBV7-2 to TRBJ1-1; D is unclear. CDR1 and CDR2 (germline): SGHTA, FQGNSA. Trimming took 1 base from V and 2 from J, leaving 5 bases between them. The CDR3 extends over 13 amino acids. This CDR3 reads CASSLDFNTEAFF. The CDR3 DNA reads as TGTGCCAGCAGCTTAGACTTTAACACTGAAGCTTTCTTT.

In its sample, this clone was seen a few times. The DNA for the CDR3 is TGCGCCAGCAGCTTGGGGACAAACACCGGGGAGCTGTTTTTT. Encoded protein: CASSLGTNTGELFF. V and J are TRBV5-1 and TRBJ2-2, with a tentative D call TRBD1 (5 bases). CDR1 is SGHRS, CDR2 YFSETQ, per germline. The V end lost 0 bases, the J end lost 2 bases, and 5 bases lay between the germline ends. CDR3 length: 14 amino acids.

The V and J genes are TRBV9 and TRBJ2-1, with D maybe TRBD1 (5 bases). The CDR3 loop spans 15 amino acids. V lost 2 bases and J lost 0, with 9 bases in between. CDR1 is SGDLS and CDR2 is YYNGEE in the germline V gene. CDR3 DNA sequence: TGTGCCAGCAGCGTGCAGGGTAGCTCCTACAATGAGCAGTTCTTC. Translation gives CASSVQGSSYNEQFF.

V is TRBV6-1 and J is TRBJ2-7; 10 positions agree with TRBD1. The V gene's germline CDR1 is MNHNS and CDR2 SASEGT. The ends lost 2 bases at V and 4 bases at J; junction bases unmatched: 5. The CDR3 contains 15 residues. CDR3 region: CASSETPDRGYEQYF. The CDR3 region has the DNA TGTGCCAGCAGTGAAACCCCGGACAGGGGGTACGAGCAGTACTTC.

This clone was recorded a few times. The chain recombines TRBV6-2 or TRBV6-3 with TRBJ2-3; 7 bases are a match to TRBD2. Germline assignment: CDR1 MNHEY and CDR2 SVGEGT. V lost 2 bases and J lost 5; bases outside the gene matches: 7. The CDR3 consists of 15 residues. CDR3 nucleotides: TGTGCCAGCAGTTACCTGGCGGGAGCTAGAGATACGCAGTATTTT. Translated: CASSYLAGARDTQYF.

The rearrangement links TRBV21-1 to TRBJ1-4; the D call in the table, TRBD1, was not verified against the DNA. TRBV21-1 is described as a pseudogene. The length of the CDR3 is 13 residues. CDR3 region: CASSIRQGGKLFF. In DNA, the CDR3 is TGTGCCAGCAGCATCAGACAGGGGGGAAAACTGTTTTTT.

V gene TRBV12-3 or TRBV12-4 combines with J gene TRBJ2-7; no clear D gene. CDR3 length: 12 residues. The V end lost 3 bases, the J end lost 3 bases, and 6 bases lay between the germline ends. The CDR3 spells CASSFYVYEQYF. CDR3 sequence (DNA): TGTGCCAGCAGTTTCTACGTCTACGAGCAGTACTTC.

The V and J genes are TRBV5-8 and TRBJ1-6, with D hard to call. The CDR3 is made up of 16 amino acids. Trimming stripped 4 bases from V and 2 bases from J, with 13 bases between. CDR1 is SGHTS, CDR2 YDEGEE, per germline. The CDR3 coding sequence is TGTGCCAGCAGCCCGCGGCGGAGCACCTATAATTCACCCCTCCACTTT. Its translation: CASSPRRSTYNSPLHF.

This rearrangement joins TRBV7-8 to TRBJ2-1; no definite D call. The CDR3 is made up of 13 amino acids. Germline CDR1 is SGHVS and CDR2 is FQNEAQ. V was clipped by 0 bases and J by 4 bases, with 4 bases between them. The CDR3 is CASSLALYNEQFF. Here the CDR3 DNA reads TGTGCCAGCAGCTTAGCACTTTACAATGAGCAGTTCTTC.

The rearrangement links TRBV29-1 to TRBJ2-2, with 11 nucleotides matching TRBD2. Germline CDR1 SQVTM, CDR2 ANQGSEA. V lost 4 bases, J lost 4 bases, and 11 bases stayed unmatched. This CDR3 contains 17 residues. The CDR3 sequence: CSVVLAGGLVGTGELFF. In DNA, the CDR3 is TGCAGCGTTGTGCTAGCGGGGGGCCTCGTGGGCACCGGGGAGCTGTTTTTT.

V and J are TRBV18 and TRBJ2-1; a possible D gene is TRBD2 (5 bases). V lost 3 bases and J 7 bases, leaving 13 bases between the germline ends. Per the germline V gene, CDR1 is KGHSH and CDR2 is LQKENI. This CDR3 region has 14 residues. The CDR3 DNA reads as TGTGCCAGCTCACCCGCCGCGGGCATGAATGAGCAGTTCTTC. Its translation: CASSPAAGMNEQFF.

This chain connects TRBV7-3 to TRBJ2-7; tentatively, D is TRBD2 (5 bases). The CDR3 is 11 residues long. V lost 6 bases and J lost 8, with 11 bases in between. Germline V gene lookup returns CDR1 SGHTA and CDR2 FQGTGA. CDR3 in DNA: TGTGCCAGCAGTACGGCCGGGAAGCAGTACTTC. Its translation is CASSTAGKQYF.

Here the CDR3 reads CASSTTGPGSYTF. CDR3 nucleotide sequence: TGTGCCAGCAGTACGACAGGTCCGGGGAGCTACACCTTC. The chain carries TRBV2 and TRBJ1-2; D might be TRBD1 (6 bases). CDR3 size: 13 residues. From germline, CDR1 is SNHLY and CDR2 FYNNEI. The V gene lost 5 bases and the J gene lost 9 bases, with 16 bases spanning the gap.

V is TRBV19 and J is TRBJ1-1; 7 nucleotides line up with TRBD1. The CDR3 totals 15 residues. V was clipped by 6 bases and J by 4 bases; unmatched bases: 11. Germline CDR1 is LNHDA and CDR2 is SQIVND (reference sequence). CDR3 bases: TGTGCCAGTAGCATCGGGGGTAACAGGGGCACTGAAGCTTTCTTT. Encoded protein: CASSIGGNRGTEAFF.

This clone was seen a handful of times. The chain joins TRBV5-4 to TRBJ2-5, with D perhaps TRBD1 (5 bases). The CDR3 has 15 amino acids. Germline assignment: CDR1 SGHNT and CDR2 YYREEE (reference sequence). Trimming removed 2 bases from V and 5 bases from J, with 16 bases in between. The CDR3 region is CASSLALARQETQYF. The CDR3 nucleotides read TGTGCCAGCAGCTTAGCTTTGGCGAGACAGGAGACCCAGTACTTC.

The rearrangement links TRBV28 to TRBJ2-7; 8 bases match TRBD1. V lost 8 bases to trimming and J lost 3 bases; unmatched junction nucleotides: 15. The CDR3 is 16 residues long. Germline lookup yields CDR1 MDHEN and CDR2 SYDVKM. DNA for the CDR3: TGTGCCAGCCGAACCCCCAGGACAGGGAAAGGCTACGAGCAGTACTTC. Protein product: CASRTPRTGKGYEQYF. The variable domain in full, completed from reference TRBV28 and TRBJ2-7, reads DVKVTQSSRYLVKRTGEKVFLECVQDMDHENMFWYRQDPGLGLRLIYFSYDVKMKEKGDIPEGYSVSREKKERFSLILESASTNQTSMYLCASRTPRTGKGYEQYFGPGTRLTVT.

V is TRBV19 and J is TRBJ1-2; 8 bases line up with TRBD1. Germline values: CDR1 LNHDA, CDR2 SQIVND (reference sequence). V was clipped by 8 bases and J by 3 bases; unmatched bases: 11. The CDR3 has 15 amino acids. The CDR3 is CASSSSGTGHYGYTF. The CDR3, as DNA: TGTGCCAGTTCTTCTTCCGGGACAGGACACTATGGCTACACCTTC.

CDR3 in DNA: TGTGCCACCAAAACGCCGAGGGCGGGACAGGGGGCGGAGTGGGAGACCCAGTACTTC. Translated: CATKTPRAGQGAEWETQYF. This chain joins TRBV28 and TRBJ2-5; 12 nucleotides match TRBD1. This CDR3 is 19 amino acids long. J gave up 5 bases and V 10 bases, and 23 bases lay outside the gene matches. Looked up from germline, CDR1 is MDHEN and CDR2 is SYDVKM.

The genes are TRBV5-6 and TRBJ2-7, with a tentative D call TRBD1 (6 bases). This CDR3 is built from 15 residues. Trimming stripped 6 bases from V and 4 bases from J, with 20 bases between. CDR1 SGHDT and CDR2 YYEEEE come from the germline V gene. CDR3 DNA: TGTGCCAGCACTATTCGACAGGTACGATGGTACGAGCAGTACTTC. Translated, it gives CASTIRQVRWYEQYF.

The V and J genes are TRBV19 and TRBJ1-2; TRBD1 matches at 7 bases. The ends lost 6 bases at V and 5 bases at J; junction bases unmatched: 9. In germline, CDR1 is LNHDA, CDR2 SQIVND (reference sequence). CDR3 size: 14 residues. CDR3: CASSLRDSLYGYTF. CDR3 DNA: TGTGCCAGTAGCCTCCGGGACAGTTTGTATGGCTACACCTTC.

This rearrangement joins TRBV5-1 to TRBJ2-1; D unresolved. V was shortened by 0 bases and J by 8 bases, with 15 bases between the two germline ends. The CDR3 consists of 15 residues. Germline V gives CDR1 SGHRS, CDR2 YFSETQ. CDR3 amino acids: CASSLGLVSSDEQFF. In nucleotides, the CDR3 is TGCGCCAGCAGCTTGGGGCTAGTTTCCTCTGATGAGCAGTTCTTC. Looking up the rest from reference TRBV5-1 and TRBJ2-1 gives the full variable domain: KAGVTQTPRYLIKTRGQQVTLSCSPISGHRSVSWYQQTPGQGLQFLFEYFSETQRNKGNFPGRFSGRQFSNSRSEMNVSTLELGDSALYLCASSLGLVSSDEQFFGPGTRLTVL.

The rearrangement joins TRBV28 to TRBJ2-7, with 9 bases matching TRBD2. Germline CDR1 reads MDHEN; CDR2 reads SYDVKM. CDR3 length: 15 residues. With 6 bases clipped from V and 7 bases from J, the junction kept 13 bases outside the gene matches. CDR3 nucleotide sequence: TGTGCCAGCAGGCCAACCGGGACTAGCTTTTCGGAGCAGTACTTC. Its translation is CASRPTGTSFSEQYF.